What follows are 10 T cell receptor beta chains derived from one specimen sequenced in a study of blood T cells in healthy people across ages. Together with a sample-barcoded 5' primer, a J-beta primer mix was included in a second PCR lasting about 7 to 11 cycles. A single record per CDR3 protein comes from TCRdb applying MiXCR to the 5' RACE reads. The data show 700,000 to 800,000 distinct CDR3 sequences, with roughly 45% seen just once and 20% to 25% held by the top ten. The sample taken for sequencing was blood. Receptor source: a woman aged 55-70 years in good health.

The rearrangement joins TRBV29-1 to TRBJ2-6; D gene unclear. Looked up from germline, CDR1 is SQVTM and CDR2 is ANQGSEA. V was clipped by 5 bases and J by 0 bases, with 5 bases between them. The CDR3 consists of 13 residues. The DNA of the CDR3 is TGCAGCGTTCTCATCTCTGGGGCCAACGTCCTGACTTTC. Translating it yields CSVLISGANVLTF. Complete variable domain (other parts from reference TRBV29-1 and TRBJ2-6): SAVISQKPSRDICQRGTSLTIQCQVDSQVTMMFWYRQQPGQSLTLIATANQGSEATYESGFVIDKFPISRPNLTFSTLTVSNMSPEDSSIYLCSVLISGANVLTFGAGSRLTVL.

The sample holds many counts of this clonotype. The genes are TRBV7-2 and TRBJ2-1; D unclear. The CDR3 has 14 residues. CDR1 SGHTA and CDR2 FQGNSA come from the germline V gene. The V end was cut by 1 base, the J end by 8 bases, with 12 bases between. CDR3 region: CASSLVKAVDEQFF. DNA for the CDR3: TGTGCCAGCAGCTTAGTGAAAGCCGTCGATGAGCAGTTCTTC.

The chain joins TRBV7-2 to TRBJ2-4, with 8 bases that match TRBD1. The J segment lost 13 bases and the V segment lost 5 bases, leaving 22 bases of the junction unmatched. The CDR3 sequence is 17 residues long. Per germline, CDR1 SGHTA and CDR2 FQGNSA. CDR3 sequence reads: CASSTKTGDPPYNEQYF. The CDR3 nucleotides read TGTGCCAGCAGCACTAAGACAGGGGATCCCCCCTACAATGAGCAGTACTTC.

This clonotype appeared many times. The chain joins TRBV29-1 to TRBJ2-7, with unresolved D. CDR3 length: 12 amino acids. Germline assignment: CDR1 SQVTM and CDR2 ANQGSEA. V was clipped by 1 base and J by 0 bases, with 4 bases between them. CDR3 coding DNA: TGCAGCGTTGAAGGCAGCTCCTACGAGCAGTACTTC. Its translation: CSVEGSSYEQYF.

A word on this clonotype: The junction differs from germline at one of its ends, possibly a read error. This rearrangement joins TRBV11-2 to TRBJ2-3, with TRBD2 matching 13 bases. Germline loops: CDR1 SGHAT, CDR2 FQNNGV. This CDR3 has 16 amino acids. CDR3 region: CTSSPPGLAGTDTQYF. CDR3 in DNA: TGTACCAGCAGCCCGCCGGGACTAGCGGGAACAGATACGCAGTATTTT.

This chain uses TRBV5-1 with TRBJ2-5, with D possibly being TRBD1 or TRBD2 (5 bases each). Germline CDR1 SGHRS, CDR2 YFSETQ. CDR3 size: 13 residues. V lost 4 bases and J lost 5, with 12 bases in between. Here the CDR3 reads CASSGTVWETQYF. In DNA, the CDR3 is TGCGCCAGCAGCGGGACCGTGTGGGAGACCCAGTACTTC.

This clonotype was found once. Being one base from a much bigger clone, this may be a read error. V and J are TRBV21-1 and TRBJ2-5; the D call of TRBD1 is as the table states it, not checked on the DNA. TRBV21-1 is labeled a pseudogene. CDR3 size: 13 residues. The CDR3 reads CASRRTPYNEQYF. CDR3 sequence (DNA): TGTGCCAGCAGACGGACCCCCTACAATGAGCAGTACTTC.

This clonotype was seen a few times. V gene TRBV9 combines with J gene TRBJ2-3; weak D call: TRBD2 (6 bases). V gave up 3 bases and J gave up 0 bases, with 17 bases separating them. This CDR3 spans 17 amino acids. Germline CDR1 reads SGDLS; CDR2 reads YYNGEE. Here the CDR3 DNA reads TGTGCCAGCAGCGAGCCGATCGGGGGTCTCAGCACAGATACGCAGTATTTT. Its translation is CASSEPIGGLSTDTQYF.

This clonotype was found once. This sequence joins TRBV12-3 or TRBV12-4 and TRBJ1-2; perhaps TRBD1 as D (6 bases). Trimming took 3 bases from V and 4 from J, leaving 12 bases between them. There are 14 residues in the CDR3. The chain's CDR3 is CASSLPGAAYGYTF. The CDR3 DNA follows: TGTGCCAGCAGTTTGCCGGGGGCAGCCTATGGCTACACCTTC.

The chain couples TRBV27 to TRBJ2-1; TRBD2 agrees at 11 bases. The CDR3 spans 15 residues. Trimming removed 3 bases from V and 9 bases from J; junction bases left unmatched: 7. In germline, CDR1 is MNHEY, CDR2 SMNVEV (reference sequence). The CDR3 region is CASSFGLAGGREQFF. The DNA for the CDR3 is TGTGCCAGCAGTTTTGGCCTAGCGGGGGGACGTGAGCAGTTCTTC.